This T cell receptor (beta chain) originates from a study of Ad26.COV2.S vaccination and SARS-CoV-2 variants. Study at large: Donor got 5x10^10 or 1x10^11 viral particles of Ad26.COV2.S.

Germline CDR1 LGHDT, CDR2 YNNKEL (reference sequence). Trimming removed 4 bases from V and 2 bases from J; junction bases left unmatched: 5. The CDR3 spans 16 residues. Comments on this clone: Antigen unknown.

Overall study results and limits: Placebo and vaccine recipients had non-spike TCR breadth that was similar. Following vaccination, spike-specific CD8+ and CD4+ T cell responses reportedly exhibited substantial breadth.

Treatment given: some 20 received Ad26.COV2.S at low or high dose, single or two shots; about 5 received placebo; per-sample allocation not given. Specimens were obtained on day 63 following the first vaccine or placebo injection. Measured with immunoSEQ multiplex PCR; TCRdb has only the in-frame clones, and not every one. The repertoire holds roughly 380,000 clones, 85% seen once, with approximately 3.5% in the top ten. The receptor's source is a person aged 18-65 years who received the Ad26.COV2.S COVID-19 vaccine or a placebo. Sequencing was performed on peripheral blood, taken in a trial of Ad26.COV2.S vaccine versus placebo. The chain carries TRBV3-1 (or the pseudogene TRBV3-2) and TRBJ1-3, with TRBD1 matching 10 bases. As DNA, the CDR3 is TGTGCCAGCAGCCGATACGGACAGGGGGCTGGAAACACCATATATTTT. Residues: CASSRYGQGAGNTIYF.